What follows is one T cell receptor beta chain and its context. It lacks a known antigen. The sample holds no much larger clone one base away, and base qualities are not on file. The junction shows trimming of 7 bases on V and 2 bases on J, plus 15 bases between the germline ends. There are 15 amino acids in the CDR3, from cysteine to phenylalanine inclusive. This entry keeps only the CDR3 DNA: 45 bases, framed from base 1. From the germline V gene (reference sequence), CDR1 is LNHDA and CDR2 is SQIVND. TCR CDR3 regions were amplified from genomic DNA by multiplex PCR using the deep immunoSEQ assay. For each cell subset, the extracted genomic DNA was distributed evenly across all wells of several immunoSEQ 96-well plates, and each plate served as one replicate. For sorted subsets, approximately 210 ng genomic DNA, equal to tens of thousands of T cell genomes, was loaded into each replicate PCR. Purified libraries were measured with a Qubit 3.0 fluorometer, size-checked on a Bioanalyzer 2100, and measured again with the KAPA Library Quantification kit. Each immunoSEQ 96-well plate was sequenced on its own single-read 150-cycle Illumina NextSeq 550 flow cell. The paper's data handling went like this. Because the immunoSEQ output held only junctional sequences and lacked quality scores, the filtering could not match the filtering applied to full-length reads. Sequences were annotated with PyIR, a Python wrapper for IgBLAST v1.9, and V/J genes and CDR3 were assigned using IMGT germline references. Reads were filtered out if the reads had weak V/J assignments (E-value above 1e-6), no CDR3, stop codons, out-of-frame junctions, or ambiguous translated residues. V3J clonotypes were defined as sequences sharing the same inferred V gene, J gene, and CDR3 amino acid sequence. The percentage overlap between two repertoires was calculated by dividing the number of shared unique clonotypes by the size of the smaller repertoire. Three approaches were used to assess repertoire richness: RTK rarefaction, the Chao1 estimator, and Recon v2.1 estimates of unobserved clonotypes. For all TCRbeta clonotypes obtained by the gDNA method from a few donors, generation probabilities were computed with OLGA. Entries here come from immuneACCESS through TCRdb and include only in-frame sequences with V and J called. Some clones fail to appear in such tables; in the studies checked, an unresolved V gene covers under half of the shortfall, and the cause of the remainder is unknown. The V and J calls and clone size come from that table; D and trimming were worked out from the DNA. Across this sample there are 2 million to 2.5 million clones, with under 95% seen only once. Of the sample, approximately 0.37% falls within the top ten clones.

Donors were healthy HIV-negative adults with no recently reported acute infections or vaccinations. Every donor was a Caucasian adult living in Nashville, Tennessee, USA. CD4+ T cells were enriched by magnetic negative selection; naive cells were then positively selected on CD45RA, and the negative fraction formed the memory subset. After blood collection by leukapheresis, PBMCs were isolated using Ficoll-Histopaque density gradient centrifugation and then cryopreserved in the vapor phase of liquid nitrogen. Purity and quantity of every magnetically sorted T cell population were checked by analytical flow cytometry. Genomic DNA was isolated from every sorted fraction and measured by UV absorbance on a Nanodrop 2000c. The sample is drawn from a study of shared clonotypes between healthy human individuals (dated by TCRdb to about 2020). Notes on the research overall: The cohort included three men and a couple of women between 18 and 49 years of age. Libraries were prepared and TCR repertoires were sequenced by different laboratories using diverse techniques, in order to increase sequencing depth and limit assay-specific biases. Blood TCR repertoires of about 5 healthy adults were deeply sequenced to estimate repertoire size and the extent of clonotype sharing between individuals. For each donor, CD4 naive and CD4 memory were each run on three plates, CD8 naive on two plates, and CD8 memory on one plate. Between about 0.9 and 9 billion PBMCs per donor were obtained by leukapheresis.

Paper-wide results and their limitations: Pairwise subsampling led to the expectation that sequencing depth would affect the degree of clonotype sharing among donors. Because the study included a small number of donors, the genetic and exposure-history diversity represented was limited. Clonotypes shared by all four sorted-subset donors showed higher generation probabilities than non-shared clonotypes. Across a few donors, around 5% of naive CD4, roughly 3.5% of naive CD8, 2.3% of memory CD4, and under 0.45% of memory CD8 clonotypes were shared. Rarefaction of sorted-subset datasets indicated incomplete sequencing despite the large sequencing depth. Naive subsets generally had larger estimated clonotype richness than memory subsets did. Only blood was sampled, and tissue TCR repertoires likely differ from those in blood.

Material for sequencing was naive CD4+ T cells from PBMCs. The cell subset or site label on this specimen signifies: CD45RA+ positively selected. The receptor's source is a man between 18 and 35 years old in good health. Some clones in this sample may be carry-over from other donors' samples. The rearrangement joined TRBV19 to TRBJ2-1, with the D call tentatively TRBD1 or TRBD2, each fitting 5 bases. The DNA sequence reads TGTGCCAGTAATTCTTGGGGCGGGCCCTACAATGAGCAGTTCTTC. It encodes CASNSWGGPYNEQFF.